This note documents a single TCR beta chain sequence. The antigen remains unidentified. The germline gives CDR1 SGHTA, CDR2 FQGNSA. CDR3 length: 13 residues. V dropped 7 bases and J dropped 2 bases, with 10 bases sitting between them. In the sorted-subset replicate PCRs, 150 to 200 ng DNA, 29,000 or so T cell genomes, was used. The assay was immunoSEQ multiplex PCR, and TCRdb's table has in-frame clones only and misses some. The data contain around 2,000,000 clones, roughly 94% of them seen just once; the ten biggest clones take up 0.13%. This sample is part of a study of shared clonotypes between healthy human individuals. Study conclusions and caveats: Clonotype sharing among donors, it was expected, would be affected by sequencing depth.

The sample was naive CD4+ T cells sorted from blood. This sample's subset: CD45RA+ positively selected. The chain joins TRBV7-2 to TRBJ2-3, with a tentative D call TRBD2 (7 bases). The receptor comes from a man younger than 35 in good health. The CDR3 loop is CASIGGPTDTQYF. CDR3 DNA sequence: TGTGCCAGCATCGGGGGGCCCACAGATACGCAGTATTTT.